This TCR beta chain was captured in a study of shared clonotypes between healthy human individuals. It was CD45RO-negative cells, positively selected for CCR7, that made up naive CD8 cells, with terminally differentiated effector memory CD45RA+ cells excluded. Using immunoSEQ multiplex PCR, the repertoire was profiled, and TCRdb retains in-frame clones only, with some absent. The sample has about 2.1 million clones, 80% to 95% seen once. In regard to this clone: The antigen remains undetermined.

The CDR3 covers 14 residues. V lost 5 bases and J 3 bases, leaving 16 bases between the germline ends. Germline V lookup: CDR1 GTSNPN, CDR2 SVGIG (reference sequence). The study's findings and limits: With a handful of donors compared, 5% to 5.5% of naive CD4 clonotypes were shared.

Sample: naive CD8+ T cells from PBMCs. The gene calls are TRBV30 and TRBJ1-1, with a possible D match to TRBD1 (5 bases). The clonotype comes from a man between 18 and 35 years old in good health. Some clones in this sample may be carry-over from other donors' samples. In DNA form, the CDR3 reads TGTGCCTGGGCCAAGAGGGGCACCTACACTGAAGCTTTCTTT. Protein: CAWAKRGTYTEAFF.